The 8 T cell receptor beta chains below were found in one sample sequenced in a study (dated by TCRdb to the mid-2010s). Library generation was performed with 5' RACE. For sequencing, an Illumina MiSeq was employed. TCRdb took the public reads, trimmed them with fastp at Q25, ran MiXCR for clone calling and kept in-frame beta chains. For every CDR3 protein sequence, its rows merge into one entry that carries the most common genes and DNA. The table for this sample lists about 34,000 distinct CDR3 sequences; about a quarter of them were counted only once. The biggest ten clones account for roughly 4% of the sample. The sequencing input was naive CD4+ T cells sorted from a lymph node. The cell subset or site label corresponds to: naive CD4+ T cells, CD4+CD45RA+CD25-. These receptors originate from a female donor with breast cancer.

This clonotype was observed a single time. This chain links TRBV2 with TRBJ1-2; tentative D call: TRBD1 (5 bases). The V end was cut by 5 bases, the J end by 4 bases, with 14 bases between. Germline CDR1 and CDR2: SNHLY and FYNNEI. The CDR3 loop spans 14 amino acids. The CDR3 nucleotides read TGTGCCAGCAGTAAGATAGGGGTAACCTATGGCTACACCTTC. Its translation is CASSKIGVTYGYTF.

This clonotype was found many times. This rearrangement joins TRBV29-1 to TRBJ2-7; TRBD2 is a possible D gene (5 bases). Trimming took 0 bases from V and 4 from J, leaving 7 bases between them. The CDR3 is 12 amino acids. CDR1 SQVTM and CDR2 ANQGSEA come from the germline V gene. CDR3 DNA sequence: TGCAGCGTTGAAGATAGGGAGTACGAGCAGTACTTC. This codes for CSVEDREYEQYF.

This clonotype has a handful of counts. CDR3 loop: CASRARGDTYEQYF. The CDR3 DNA reads TGTGCCAGCAGGGCCCGCGGGGACACCTACGAGCAGTACTTC. V gene TRBV6-6 combines with J gene TRBJ2-7, with D perhaps TRBD1 or TRBD2 (6 bases each). CDR1 and CDR2 (germline): MNHNY, SVGAGI (reference sequence). The CDR3 spans 14 residues. V lost 6 bases to trimming and J lost 2 bases, with 14 bases between them.

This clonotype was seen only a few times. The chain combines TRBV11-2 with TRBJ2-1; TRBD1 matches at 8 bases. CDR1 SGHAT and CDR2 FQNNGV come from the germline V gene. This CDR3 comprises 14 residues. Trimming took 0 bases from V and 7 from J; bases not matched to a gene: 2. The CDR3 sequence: CASSLDQGANEQFF. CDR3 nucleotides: TGTGCCAGCAGCTTAGATCAGGGGGCGAATGAGCAGTTCTTC.

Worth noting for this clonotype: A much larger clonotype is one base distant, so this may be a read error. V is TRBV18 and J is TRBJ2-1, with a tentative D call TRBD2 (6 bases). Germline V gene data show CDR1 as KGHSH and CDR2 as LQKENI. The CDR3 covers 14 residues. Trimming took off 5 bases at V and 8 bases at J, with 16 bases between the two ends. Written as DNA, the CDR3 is TGTGCCAGCTCATCAGGGTTCACGGGAGATGAGCAGTTCTTC. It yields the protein CASSSGFTGDEQFF.

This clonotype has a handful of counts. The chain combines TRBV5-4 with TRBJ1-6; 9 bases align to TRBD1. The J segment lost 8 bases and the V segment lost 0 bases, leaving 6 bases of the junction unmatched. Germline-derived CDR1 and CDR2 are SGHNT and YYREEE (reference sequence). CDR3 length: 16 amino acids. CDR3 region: CASSLVTGQGDSPLHF. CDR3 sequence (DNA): TGTGCCAGCAGCTTGGTTACGGGACAGGGAGATTCACCCCTCCACTTT.

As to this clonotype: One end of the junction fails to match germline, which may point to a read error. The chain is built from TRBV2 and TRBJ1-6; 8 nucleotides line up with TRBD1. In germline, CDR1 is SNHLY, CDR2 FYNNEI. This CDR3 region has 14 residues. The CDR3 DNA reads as TGTGCCAGCAGTGAACAGGGGGCGAATTCACCCCCCCACTTT. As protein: CASSEQGANSPPHF.

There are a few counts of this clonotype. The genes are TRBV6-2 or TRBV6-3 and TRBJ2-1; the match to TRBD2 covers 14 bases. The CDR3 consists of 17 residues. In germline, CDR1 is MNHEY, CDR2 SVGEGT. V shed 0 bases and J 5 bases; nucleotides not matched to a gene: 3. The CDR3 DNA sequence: TGTGCCAGCAGTTACTCGACTAGCGGGAGGGCTGACAATGAGCAGTTCTTC. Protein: CASSYSTSGRADNEQFF.